Listed below are T cell receptor beta chains from one sample, sequenced in a study of cytomegalovirus exposure and HLA in healthy donors. Sequencing was performed with immunoSEQ multiplex PCR; in TCRdb, only in-frame clones are kept and a portion is missing. This specimen shows 87,000 or so clones; the ten leading clones hold 15%. The material sequenced was PBMCs. The receptors come from a man in his forties or fifties in good health and CMV-seropositive. Each CDR3 is given with its conserved first and last residue. D genes are given only for firm matches.

cdr3_aa | cdr3_nt | j_call | d_call | v_call
CASSPTGGTGNTIYF | TGTGCCAGCAGCCCGACAGGGGGTACTGGAAACACCATATATTTT | TRBJ1-3 | TRBD1 | TRBV5-5
CASSVRDRAYNEQFF | TGTGCCAGCAGCGTTCGGGACAGGGCTTACAATGAGCAGTTCTTC | TRBJ2-1 | TRBD1 | TRBV9
CASQVSDTQYF | TGTGCCTCCCAGGTTTCCGATACGCAGTATTTT | TRBJ2-3 | NA | TRBV30
CASSSWRNTEAFF | TGTGCCAGCTCTAGTTGGAGGAACACTGAAGCTTTCTTT | TRBJ1-1 | NA | TRBV6-5
CSVYQGAGYGYTF | TGCAGCGTTTATCAGGGGGCAGGGTATGGCTACACCTTC | TRBJ1-2 | TRBD1 | TRBV29-1
CASSPRTGGITEAFF | TGTGCCAGCAGCCCCCGGACAGGGGGCATCACTGAAGCTTTCTTT | TRBJ1-1 | TRBD1 | TRBV11-2
CASSQVTGGNTIYF | TGTGCCAGCAGCCAAGTGACAGGGGGAAACACCATATATTTT | TRBJ1-3 | TRBD1 | TRBV4-2
CASSYSGTSLIEQFF | TGTGCCAGCAGTTACTCGGGGACTAGCCTCATCGAGCAGTTCTTC | TRBJ2-1 | TRBD2 | TRBV6-6
CASSFGTGRRTEAFF | TGCGCCAGCAGCTTCGGAACAGGGCGAAGAACTGAAGCTTTCTTT | TRBJ1-1 | NA | TRBV5-1
CASSYRKGVFNQPQHF | TGTGCCAGCAGTTACCGGAAGGGGGTGTTCAATCAGCCCCAGCATTTT | TRBJ1-5 | NA | TRBV6-7
CASSRGSHSSYNEQFF | TGCGCCAGCAGCCGGGGGTCGCATAGCTCCTACAATGAGCAGTTCTTC | TRBJ2-1 | NA | TRBV5-1
CASSQAWTGGENNYGYTF | TGTGCCAGCAGCCAAGCCTGGACAGGGGGCGAAAATAACTATGGCTACACCTTC | TRBJ1-2 | TRBD1 | TRBV4-2
CASSQVVLAGKQETQYF | TGTGCCAGCAGCCAAGTGGTACTAGCGGGAAAGCAAGAGACCCAGTACTTC | TRBJ2-5 | TRBD2 | TRBV14